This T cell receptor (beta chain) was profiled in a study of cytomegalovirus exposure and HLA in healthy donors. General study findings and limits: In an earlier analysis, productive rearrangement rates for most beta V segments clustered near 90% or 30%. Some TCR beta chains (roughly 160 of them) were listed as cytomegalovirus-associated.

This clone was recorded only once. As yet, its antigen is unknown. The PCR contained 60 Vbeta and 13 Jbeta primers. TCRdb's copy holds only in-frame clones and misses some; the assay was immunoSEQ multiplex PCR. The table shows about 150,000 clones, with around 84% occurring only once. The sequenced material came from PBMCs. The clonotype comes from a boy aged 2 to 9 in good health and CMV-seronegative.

The CDR3 DNA follows: TGTGCCAGCTCACTTAGACAGGATAGCAATCAGCCCCAGCATTTT. The encoded protein is CASSLRQDSNQPQHF. The chain joins TRBV18 to TRBJ1-5; D might be TRBD1 (6 bases). The CDR3 length is 15 residues. The germline V gene has CDR1 KGHSH and CDR2 LQKENI. V was clipped by 4 bases and J by 0 bases, with 10 bases between them.